The rows below give T cell receptor beta chains drawn from one sample of a study of T cell repertoires in cytomegalovirus infection. Their antigens are not known. From the reads, TCRdb called clonotypes with MiXCR, one entry per CDR3 protein. Here the sample spans about 280,000 distinct CDR3 sequences, around 20% being singletons. The source was cultured PBMCs, collected from culture after CMV antigen stimulation. Receptors originate from a human donor in good health (CMV status not recorded). Some clones in this sample may be carry-over from other donors' samples. Both conserved end residues are part of each CDR3.

V	J	CDR3
TRBV2	TRBJ2-6	CASMKPDGGRVSGANVLTF
TRBV9	TRBJ1-2	CASSVADSRYGYTF
TRBV11-2	TRBJ1-2	CASRGTNGYTF
TRBV2	TRBJ1-3	CASSEPRSGNTIYF
TRBV19	TRBJ1-5	CASRDYGQGLNQPQHF
TRBV5-4	TRBJ1-2	CASSLQSYYTF
TRBV6-2/TRBV6-3	TRBJ1-5	CASSRGWGPGKGDQPQHF
TRBV7-6	TRBJ2-2	CASGGGSFTGELFF
TRBV6-1	TRBJ1-6	CATTGTLNSPLHF
TRBV24-1	TRBJ2-3	CATSDSKQGLADTQYF
TRBV7-9	TRBJ2-5	CASSPYDSQETQYF
TRBV5-4	TRBJ2-2	CASSGDRGPNTGELFF
TRBV5-6	TRBJ1-5	CASTSRGVGNQPQHF
TRBV27	TRBJ1-5	CASSPQGAHQPQHF
TRBV7-2	TRBJ1-1	CASSLEGGGGAFF
TRBV28	TRBJ1-1	CASSFQHTEAFF
TRBV2	TRBJ2-5	CATLVMETQYF
TRBV2	TRBJ2-1	CASSALEYNEQFF
TRBV7-2	TRBJ2-3	CASSLALGTRTDTQYF
TRBV5-1	TRBJ1-1	CASSRGTGNTEAFF
TRBV7-9	TRBJ1-1	CASSPWDRMNTEAFF
TRBV11-3	TRBJ2-1	CASSFGQAYNEQFF
TRBV6-2/TRBV6-3	TRBJ2-1	CASSYRGASVYNEQFF
TRBV7-9	TRBJ1-1	CASSPRSAGVNTEAFF
TRBV28	TRBJ2-3	CASSLKTDRTDTQYF
TRBV27	TRBJ2-1	CASSFDGQFFSRRTYNEQFF
TRBV5-4	TRBJ2-2	CASKGSGELFF
TRBV5-6	TRBJ2-7	CASSLPLAGGIYEQYF
TRBV6-2/TRBV6-3	TRBJ1-1	CASSPGTEYTEAFF
TRBV7-3	TRBJ2-3	CASRGLSTDTQYF
TRBV7-2	TRBJ2-7	CASSLALAGVVDEQYF
TRBV12-3/TRBV12-4	TRBJ2-5	CASSSPRGQGGETQYF
TRBV6-1	TRBJ2-5	CASSEVRETQYF
TRBV4-1	TRBJ1-5	CASNPRQGSDQPQHF
TRBV5-1	TRBJ2-3	CASSEAGVPNTDTQYF
TRBV11-2	TRBJ2-3	CASSLALAGVRDTQYF
TRBV4-2	TRBJ2-5	CASSQSVSTQTQYF
TRBV7-2	TRBJ2-3	CASSLVTADTQYF
TRBV4-3	TRBJ2-3	CASSPRGWGTDTQYF
TRBV7-2	TRBJ2-1	CASSASVGDNEQFF